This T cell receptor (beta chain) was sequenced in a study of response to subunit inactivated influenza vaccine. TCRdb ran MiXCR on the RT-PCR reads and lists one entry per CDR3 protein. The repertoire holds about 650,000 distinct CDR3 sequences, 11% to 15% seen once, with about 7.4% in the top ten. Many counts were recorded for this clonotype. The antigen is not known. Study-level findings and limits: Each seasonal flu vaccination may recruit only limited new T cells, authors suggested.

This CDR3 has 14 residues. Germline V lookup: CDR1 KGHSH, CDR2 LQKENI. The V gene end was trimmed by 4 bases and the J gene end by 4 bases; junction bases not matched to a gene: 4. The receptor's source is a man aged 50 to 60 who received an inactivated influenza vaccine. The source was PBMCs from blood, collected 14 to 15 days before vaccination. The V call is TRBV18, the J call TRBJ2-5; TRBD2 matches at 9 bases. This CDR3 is CASSRSGSGETQYF. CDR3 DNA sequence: TGTGCCAGCTCACGTAGCGGGAGCGGAGAGACCCAGTACTTC.